The rows below give T cell receptor beta chains drawn from one sample of a study of cytomegalovirus exposure and HLA in healthy donors. Sequencing used immunoSEQ multiplex PCR; TCRdb keeps in-frame clones, though not all of them. In the table there are around 60,000 clones, approximately 90% of which are singletons. The specimen sequenced was PBMCs. The source is a woman between 18 and 29 years old in good health and CMV-seronegative. The CDR3 runs from the conserved cysteine through the conserved F or W. D genes are given only for firm matches. Clone size is stated in some rows and not others, as once, few, many or a class when expanded.

-	TRBJ2-1	TRBV5-1	TRBD2	CASSRGRAPNEQFF	TGCGCCAGCAGTCGCGGGAGGGCCCCCAATGAGCAGTTCTTC
-	TRBJ2-1	TRBV4-2	-	CASSQESRQAEQFF	TGTGCCAGCAGCCAAGAGAGTCGGCAGGCTGAGCAGTTCTTC
-	TRBJ2-5	TRBV28	TRBD2	CASRPGLAGGETQYF	TGTGCCAGCCGCCCGGGACTAGCGGGAGGAGAGACCCAGTACTTC
once	TRBJ2-7	TRBV11-2	-	CASSPDGYRAGNYEQYF	TGTGCCAGCAGCCCAGATGGTTACAGGGCAGGGAATTACGAGCAGTACTTC
-	TRBJ2-6	TRBV28	TRBD1	CASSGTGTPAGANVLTF	TGTGCCAGCAGCGGGACAGGGACCCCCGCTGGGGCCAACGTCCTGACTTTC
-	TRBJ2-4	TRBV6-1	-	CASSLGLSTKNIQYF	TGTGCCAGCAGTTTGGGGCTGTCAACCAAAAACATTCAGTACTTC
-	TRBJ2-7	TRBV6-5	TRBD2	CASRGVYEQYF	TGTGCCAGCCGGGGGGTCTACGAGCAGTACTTC
few	TRBJ2-2	TRBV19	-	CARSPTGGDRRGELFF	TGTGCCAGATCCCCGACCGGCGGGGATAGGCGCGGGGAGCTGTTTTTT
-	TRBJ2-7	TRBV28	-	CASSLGGAWEQYF	TGTGCCAGCAGCCTAGGCGGGGCTTGGGAGCAGTACTTC
-	TRBJ2-2	TRBV25-1	-	CASSEDRPTGELFF	TGTGCCAGCAGTGAAGACAGGCCCACCGGGGAGCTGTTTTTT
-	TRBJ2-1	TRBV19	-	CASSIGDYNEQFF	TGTGCCAGTAGTATAGGAGACTACAATGAGCAGTTCTTC
-	TRBJ2-1	TRBV4-3	-	CASSQVIGSSYNEQFF	TGCGCCAGCAGCCAAGTAATCGGGAGCTCCTACAATGAGCAGTTCTTC
-	TRBJ2-2	TRBV11-3	-	CASSLGSTGELFF	TGTGCCAGCAGCTTAGGCAGCACCGGGGAGCTGTTTTTT
once	TRBJ1-1	TRBV28	-	CASTYRGGGAFF	TGTGCCAGCACCTACCGCGGGGGCGGGGCTTTCTTT
-	TRBJ2-6	TRBV5-6	-	CASSLVYSGANVLTF	TGTGCCAGCAGTCTCGTCTACTCTGGGGCCAACGTCCTGACTTTC
medium-sized	TRBJ2-3	TRBV6-1	TRBD2	CASSEVVAGATDTQYF	TGTGCCAGCAGTGAAGTGGTAGCGGGGGCCACAGATACGCAGTATTTT
-	TRBJ2-5	TRBV28	-	CASSRETQYF	TGTGCCAGCAGCCGGGAGACCCAGTACTTC
few	TRBJ2-1	TRBV27	TRBD1	CASRLTGNNNEQFF	TGTGCCAGCAGGTTGACAGGGAATAACAATGAGCAGTTCTTC
-	TRBJ2-5	TRBV9	-	CASSQRGSASQETQYF	TGTGCCAGCAGCCAACGGGGGTCCGCAAGCCAAGAGACCCAGTACTTC
-	TRBJ1-2	TRBV6-5	-	CASRIQENYGYTF	TGTGCCAGCAGAATCCAGGAAAACTATGGCTACACCTTC
-	TRBJ2-1	TRBV6-5	TRBD1	CASSPGQGNEQFF	TGTGCCAGCAGCCCGGGACAGGGAAATGAGCAGTTCTTC
-	TRBJ2-3	TRBV27	TRBD2	CASSASSGGALAQYF	TGTGCCAGCAGTGCATCTAGCGGGGGGGCCCTTGCGCAGTATTTT
once	TRBJ2-1	TRBV7-9	TRBD1	CASSSSPGQGRGDEQFF	TGTGCCAGCAGCTCCTCTCCGGGACAGGGGAGAGGCGATGAGCAGTTCTTC
once	TRBJ1-1	TRBV5-4	-	CASSVGGYEAFF	TGTGCCAGCAGCGTAGGGGGATATGAAGCTTTCTTT
-	TRBJ1-2	TRBV28	-	CASSEPGVYGYTF	TGTGCCAGCAGTGAACCGGGAGTCTATGGCTACACCTTC
-	TRBJ2-1	TRBV5-4	TRBD2	CASRRRGGDYNEQFF	TGTGCCAGCAGGCGGCGGGGGGGTGACTACAATGAGCAGTTCTTC
-	TRBJ2-1	TRBV7-9	-	CASSLGRQGGMEQFF	TGTGCCAGCAGCTTAGGCCGACAGGGAGGAATGGAGCAGTTCTTC
-	TRBJ2-3	TRBV15	-	CATSRDLGPDTQYF	TGTGCCACCAGCAGAGACCTTGGGCCAGATACGCAGTATTTT
-	TRBJ1-2	TRBV5-1	TRBD1	CASSPGTGLKEGYTF	TGCGCCAGCAGCCCCGGGACAGGGCTAAAGGAAGGCTACACCTTC
-	TRBJ2-3	TRBV2	TRBD2	CASSDAGGTDTQYF	TGTGCCAGCAGTGATGCGGGGGGCACAGATACGCAGTATTTT
-	TRBJ1-2	TRBV4-1	TRBD1	CASSQEGTGSIYGYTF	TGCGCCAGCAGCCAAGAGGGGACAGGGTCGATCTATGGCTACACCTTC
-	TRBJ1-5	TRBV7-8	-	CASSLAGGQPQHF	TGTGCCAGCAGCTTAGCGGGGGGTCAGCCCCAGCATTTT
-	TRBJ1-1	TRBV2	-	CASIFSGDTEAFF	TGTGCCAGCATATTTTCAGGGGACACTGAAGCTTTCTTT
-	TRBJ2-7	TRBV6-5	TRBD2	CASSYGGTTYEQYF	TGTGCCAGCAGTTACGGAGGGACTACCTACGAGCAGTACTTC
-	TRBJ2-6	TRBV2	-	CASSLGEAGANVLTF	TGTGCCAGCAGTTTAGGGGAGGCGGGGGCCAACGTCCTGACTTTC
-	TRBJ2-3	TRBV7-2	TRBD1	CASSLGQGGLTDTQYF	TGTGCCAGCAGCCTCGGACAGGGAGGACTCACAGATACGCAGTATTTT
-	TRBJ1-4	TRBV19	-	CASTARQPNEKLFF	TGTGCCAGTACCGCACGACAGCCTAATGAAAAACTGTTTTTT
-	TRBJ2-5	TRBV7-2	-	CASRDRVQETQYF	TGTGCCAGCAGGGACAGAGTCCAAGAGACCCAGTACTTC
-	TRBJ2-2	TRBV4-2	TRBD1	CASSWDRVNTGELFF	TGTGCCAGCAGTTGGGACAGGGTGAACACCGGGGAGCTGTTTTTT
-	TRBJ2-1	TRBV19	-	CASSIAGGFYNEQFF	TGTGCCAGTAGTATAGCGGGTGGGTTTTACAATGAGCAGTTCTTC
-	TRBJ2-3	TRBV6-6	-	CAISRGEDTQYF	TGTGCCATATCCCGGGGAGAAGATACGCAGTATTTT
-	TRBJ1-2	TRBV5-1	-	CASSLGSRANYGYTF	TGCGCCAGCAGCTTGGGTTCGAGAGCTAACTATGGCTACACCTTC
-	TRBJ2-3	TRBV4-2	TRBD2	CASSHQPLGTSGRYGTDTQYF	TGTGCCAGCAGCCATCAGCCACTCGGGACTAGCGGGAGGTACGGCACAGATACGCAGTATTTT
-	TRBJ2-7	TRBV6-6	TRBD1	CASSIRQGASYEQYF	TGTGCCAGCAGTATCCGACAGGGGGCAAGCTACGAGCAGTACTTC